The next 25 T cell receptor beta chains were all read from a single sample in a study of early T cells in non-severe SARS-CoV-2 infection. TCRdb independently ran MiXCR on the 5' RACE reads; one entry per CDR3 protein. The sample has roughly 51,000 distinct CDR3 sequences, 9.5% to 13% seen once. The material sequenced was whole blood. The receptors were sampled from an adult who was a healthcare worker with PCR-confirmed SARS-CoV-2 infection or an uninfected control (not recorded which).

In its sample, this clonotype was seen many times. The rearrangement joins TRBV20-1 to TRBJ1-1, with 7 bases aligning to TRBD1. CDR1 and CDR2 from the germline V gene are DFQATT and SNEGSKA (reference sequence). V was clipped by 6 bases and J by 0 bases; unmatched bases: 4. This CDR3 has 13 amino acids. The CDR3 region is CSARGGMNTEAFF. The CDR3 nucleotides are TGCAGTGCCAGGGGGGGAATGAACACTGAAGCTTTCTTT.

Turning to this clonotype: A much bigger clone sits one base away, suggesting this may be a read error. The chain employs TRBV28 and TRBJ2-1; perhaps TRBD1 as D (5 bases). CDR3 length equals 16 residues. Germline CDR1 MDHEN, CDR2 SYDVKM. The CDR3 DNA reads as TGTGCCAGCAGTCCACAAGACAGCAATTTATACAATGTGCAGTTCTTC. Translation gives CASSPQDSNLYNVQFF.

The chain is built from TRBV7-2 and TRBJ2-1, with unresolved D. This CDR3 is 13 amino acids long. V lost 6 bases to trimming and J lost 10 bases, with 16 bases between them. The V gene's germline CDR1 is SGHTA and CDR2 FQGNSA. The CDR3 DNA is TGTGCCAGCAGAGTCGACCGCACCCAGGAGCAGTTCTTC. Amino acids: CASRVDRTQEQFF.

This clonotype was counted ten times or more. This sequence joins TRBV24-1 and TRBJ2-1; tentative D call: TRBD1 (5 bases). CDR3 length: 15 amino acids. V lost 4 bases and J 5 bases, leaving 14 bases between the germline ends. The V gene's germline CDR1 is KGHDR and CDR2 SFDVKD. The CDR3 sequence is CATSEAGAPHNEQFF. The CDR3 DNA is TGTGCCACCAGTGAAGCTGGGGCTCCGCACAATGAGCAGTTCTTC.

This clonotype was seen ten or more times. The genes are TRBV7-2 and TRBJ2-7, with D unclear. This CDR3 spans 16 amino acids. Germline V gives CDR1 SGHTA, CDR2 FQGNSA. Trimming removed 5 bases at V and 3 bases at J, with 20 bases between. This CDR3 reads CASSPPGVAQVYEQYF. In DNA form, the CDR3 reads TGTGCCAGCAGCCCCCCGGGCGTGGCCCAGGTCTACGAGCAGTACTTC.

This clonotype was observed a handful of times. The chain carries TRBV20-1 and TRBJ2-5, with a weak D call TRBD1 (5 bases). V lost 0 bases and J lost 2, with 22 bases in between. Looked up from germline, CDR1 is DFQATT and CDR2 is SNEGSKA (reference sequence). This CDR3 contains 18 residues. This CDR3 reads CSARDIGAAAAKQETQYF. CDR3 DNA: TGCAGTGCTAGAGATATTGGGGCGGCGGCAGCGAAACAAGAGACCCAGTACTTC.

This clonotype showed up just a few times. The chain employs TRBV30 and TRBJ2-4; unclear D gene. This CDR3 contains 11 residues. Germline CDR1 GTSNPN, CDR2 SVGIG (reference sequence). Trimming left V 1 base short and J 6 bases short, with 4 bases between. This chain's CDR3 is CAWSERNIQYF. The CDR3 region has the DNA TGTGCCTGGAGTGAAAGAAACATTCAGTACTTC.

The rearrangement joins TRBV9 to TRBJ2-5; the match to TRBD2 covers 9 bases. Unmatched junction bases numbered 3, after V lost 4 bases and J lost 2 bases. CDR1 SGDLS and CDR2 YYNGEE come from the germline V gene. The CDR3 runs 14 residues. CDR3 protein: CASSISGGQETQYF. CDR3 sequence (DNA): TGTGCCAGCAGCATCAGCGGGGGGCAAGAGACCCAGTACTTC. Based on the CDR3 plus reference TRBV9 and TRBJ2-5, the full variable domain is DSGVTQTPKHLITATGQRVTLRCSPRSGDLSVYWYQQSLDQGLQFLIQYYNGEERAKGNILERFSAQQFPDLHSELNLSSLELGDSALYFCASSISGGQETQYFGPGTRLLVL.

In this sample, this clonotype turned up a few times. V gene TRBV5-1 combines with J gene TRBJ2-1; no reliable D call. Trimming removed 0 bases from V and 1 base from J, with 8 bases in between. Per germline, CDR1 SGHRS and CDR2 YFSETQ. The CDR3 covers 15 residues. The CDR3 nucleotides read TGCGCCAGCAGCTTGGACGGCAGTTCCTACAATGAGCAGTTCTTC. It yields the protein CASSLDGSSYNEQFF. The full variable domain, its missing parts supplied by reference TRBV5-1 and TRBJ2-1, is KAGVTQTPRYLIKTRGQQVTLSCSPISGHRSVSWYQQTPGQGLQFLFEYFSETQRNKGNFPGRFSGRQFSNSRSEMNVSTLELGDSALYLCASSLDGSSYNEQFFGPGTRLTVL.

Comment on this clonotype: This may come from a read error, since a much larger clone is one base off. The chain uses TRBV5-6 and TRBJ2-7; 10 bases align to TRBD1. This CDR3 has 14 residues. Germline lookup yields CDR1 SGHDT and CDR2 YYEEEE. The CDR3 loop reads CASSPGTGVRELYF. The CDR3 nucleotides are TGTGCCAGCAGCCCCGGGACAGGGGTCAGGGAGCTGTACTTC.

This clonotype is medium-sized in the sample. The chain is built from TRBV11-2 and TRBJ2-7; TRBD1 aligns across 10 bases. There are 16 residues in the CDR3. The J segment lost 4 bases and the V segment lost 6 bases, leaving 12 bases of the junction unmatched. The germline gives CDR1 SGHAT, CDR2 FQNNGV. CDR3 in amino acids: CASSISGTGVSYEQYF. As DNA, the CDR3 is TGTGCCAGCAGTATATCCGGGACAGGGGTTTCGTACGAGCAGTACTTC.

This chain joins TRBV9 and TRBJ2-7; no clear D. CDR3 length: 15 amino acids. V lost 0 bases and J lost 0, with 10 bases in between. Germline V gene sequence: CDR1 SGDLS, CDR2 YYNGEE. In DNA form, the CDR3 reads TGTGCCAGCAGCGTAGGGGTATTAAGCTCCTACGAGCAGTACTTC. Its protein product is CASSVGVLSSYEQYF.

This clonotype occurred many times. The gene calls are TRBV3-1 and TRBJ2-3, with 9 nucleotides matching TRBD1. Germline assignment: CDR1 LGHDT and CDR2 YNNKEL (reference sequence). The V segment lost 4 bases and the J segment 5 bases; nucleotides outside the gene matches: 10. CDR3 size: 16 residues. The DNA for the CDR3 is TGTGCCAGCAGCCCCCGAGGCACAGGGGGCTTAGATACGCAGTATTTT. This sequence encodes CASSPRGTGGLDTQYF.

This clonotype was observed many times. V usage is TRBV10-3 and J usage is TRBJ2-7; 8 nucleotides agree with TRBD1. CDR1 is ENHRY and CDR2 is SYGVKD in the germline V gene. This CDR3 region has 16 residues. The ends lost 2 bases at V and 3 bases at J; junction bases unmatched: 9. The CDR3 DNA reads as TGTGCCATCAGTGAGACCCTCGACAGGGGAATCTACGAGCAGTACTTC. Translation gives CAISETLDRGIYEQYF.

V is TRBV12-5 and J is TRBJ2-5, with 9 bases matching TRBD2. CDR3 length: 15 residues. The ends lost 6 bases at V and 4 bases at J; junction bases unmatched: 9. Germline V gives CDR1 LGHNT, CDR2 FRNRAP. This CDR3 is CASGTSSGRVETQYF. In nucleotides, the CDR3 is TGTGCTAGTGGAACCAGTAGCGGGAGAGTAGAGACCCAGTACTTC.

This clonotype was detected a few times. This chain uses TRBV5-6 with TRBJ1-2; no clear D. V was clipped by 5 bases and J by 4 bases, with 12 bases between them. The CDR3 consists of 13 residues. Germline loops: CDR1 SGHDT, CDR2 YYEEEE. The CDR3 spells CASRIRSIYGYTF. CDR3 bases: TGTGCCAGCAGAATCCGGAGCATCTATGGCTACACCTTC. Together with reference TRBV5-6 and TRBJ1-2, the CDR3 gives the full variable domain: DAGVTQSPTHLIKTRGQQVTLRCSPKSGHDTVSWYQQALGQGPQFIFQYYEEEERQRGNFPDRFSGHQFPNYSSELNVNALLLGDSALYLCASRIRSIYGYTFGSGTRLTVV.

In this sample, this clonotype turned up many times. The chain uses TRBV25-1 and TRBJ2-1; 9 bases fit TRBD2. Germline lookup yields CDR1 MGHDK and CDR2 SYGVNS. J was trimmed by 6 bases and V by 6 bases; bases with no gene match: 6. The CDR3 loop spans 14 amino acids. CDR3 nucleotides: TGTGCCAGCAGAGGTTCTAGCGGGGTCAATGAGCAGTTCTTC. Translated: CASRGSSGVNEQFF.

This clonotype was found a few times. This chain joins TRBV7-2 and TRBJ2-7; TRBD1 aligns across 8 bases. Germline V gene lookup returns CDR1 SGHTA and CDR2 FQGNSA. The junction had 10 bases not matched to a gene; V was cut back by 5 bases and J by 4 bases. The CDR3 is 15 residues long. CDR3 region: CASSLGGTGDYEQYF. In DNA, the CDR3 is TGTGCCAGCAGCCTAGGGGGGACAGGAGATTACGAGCAGTACTTC.

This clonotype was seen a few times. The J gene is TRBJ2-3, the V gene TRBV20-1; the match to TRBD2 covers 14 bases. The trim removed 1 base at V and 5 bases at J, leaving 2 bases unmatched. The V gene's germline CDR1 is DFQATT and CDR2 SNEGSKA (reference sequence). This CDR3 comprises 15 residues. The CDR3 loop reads CSARGGLAGGDTQYF. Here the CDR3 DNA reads TGCAGTGCTAGAGGAGGACTAGCGGGGGGAGATACGCAGTATTTT.

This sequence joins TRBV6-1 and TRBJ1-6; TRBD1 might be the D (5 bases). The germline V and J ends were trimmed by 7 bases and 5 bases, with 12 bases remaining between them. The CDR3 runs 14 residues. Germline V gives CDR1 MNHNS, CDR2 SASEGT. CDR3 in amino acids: CASTRQGDNSPLHF. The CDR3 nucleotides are TGTGCCAGCACCCGCCAGGGAGATAATTCACCCCTCCACTTT.

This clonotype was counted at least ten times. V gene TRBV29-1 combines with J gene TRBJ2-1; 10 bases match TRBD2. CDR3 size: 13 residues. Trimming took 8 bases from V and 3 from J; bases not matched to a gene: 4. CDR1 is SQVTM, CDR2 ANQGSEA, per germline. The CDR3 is CSWASGGYNEQFF. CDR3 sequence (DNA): TGCAGCTGGGCTAGCGGGGGCTACAATGAGCAGTTCTTC.

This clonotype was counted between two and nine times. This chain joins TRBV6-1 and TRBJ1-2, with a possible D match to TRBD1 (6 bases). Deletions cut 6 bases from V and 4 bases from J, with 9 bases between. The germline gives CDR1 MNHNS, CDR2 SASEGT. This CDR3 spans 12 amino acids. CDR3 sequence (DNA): TGTGCCAGCAGGGACAGACCCTATGGCTACACCTTC. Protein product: CASRDRPYGYTF.

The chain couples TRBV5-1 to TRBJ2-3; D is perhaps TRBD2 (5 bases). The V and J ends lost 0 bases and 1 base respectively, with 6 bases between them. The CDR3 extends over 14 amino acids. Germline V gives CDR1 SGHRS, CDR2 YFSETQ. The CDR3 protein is CASSLVSGTDTQYF. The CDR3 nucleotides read TGCGCCAGCAGCTTGGTTAGCGGCACAGATACGCAGTATTTT.

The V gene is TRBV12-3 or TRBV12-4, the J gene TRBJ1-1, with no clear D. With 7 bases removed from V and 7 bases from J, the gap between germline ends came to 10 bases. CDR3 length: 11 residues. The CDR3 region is CASTNGGEAFF. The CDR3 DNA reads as TGTGCCAGCACTAATGGAGGTGAAGCTTTCTTT.

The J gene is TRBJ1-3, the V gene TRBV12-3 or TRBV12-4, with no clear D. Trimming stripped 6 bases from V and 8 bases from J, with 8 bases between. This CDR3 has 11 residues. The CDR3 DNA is TGTGCCAGCAGCCCAGGATACACCATATATTTT. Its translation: CASSPGYTIYF.